This T cell receptor (beta chain) was sequenced for a study of blood T cells in healthy people across ages. A J-beta primer mix and a sample-barcoded 5' primer were used in a second PCR of about 7 to 12 cycles. TCRdb re-analysed the 5' RACE reads in MiXCR, keeping a single row per CDR3 protein. Of about 1.1 million distinct CDR3 sequences listed, more than 30% are singletons. Trimming took off 4 bases at V and 4 bases at J, with 9 bases between the two ends. Germline V gene lookup returns CDR1 MNHEY and CDR2 SMNVEV (reference sequence). CDR3 length equals 13 residues. The clonotype originates from a man between 18 and 29 years old in good health. The chain is built from TRBV27 and TRBJ2-3; a possible D gene is TRBD1 (6 bases). The sequenced sample was blood. The CDR3 coding sequence is TGTGCCAGCAGTTGGAAGGGGGCAGATACGCAGTATTTT. Its protein is CASSWKGADTQYF.